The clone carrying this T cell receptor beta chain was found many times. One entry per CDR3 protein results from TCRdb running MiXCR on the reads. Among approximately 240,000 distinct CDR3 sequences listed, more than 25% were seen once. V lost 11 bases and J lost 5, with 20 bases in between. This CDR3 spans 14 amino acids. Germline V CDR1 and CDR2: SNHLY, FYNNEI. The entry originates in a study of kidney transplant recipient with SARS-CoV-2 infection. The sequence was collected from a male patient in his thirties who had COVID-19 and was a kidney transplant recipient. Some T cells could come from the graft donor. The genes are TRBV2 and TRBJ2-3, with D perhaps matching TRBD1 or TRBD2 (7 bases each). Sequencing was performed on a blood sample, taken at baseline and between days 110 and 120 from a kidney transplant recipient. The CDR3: CAGRTGEGIDTQYF. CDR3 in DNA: TGTGCCGGAAGAACAGGGGAGGGAATAGATACGCAGTATTTT.